A single sample is the source of the 2 T cell receptor beta chains below, sequenced in a study of blood T cell repertoires in COVID-19. Generated by immunoSEQ multiplex PCR, the TCRdb table keeps only in-frame clones and is missing some. The sample gives about 67,000 clones, around 85% of which show up once; 3.5% to 5% is in the top ten. The sequencing sample was made of peripheral blood. All receptors come from a man over 45 with active COVID-19.

The sample holds a few counts of this clone. CDR3: CASSEPGGRGPHTEAFF. CDR3 DNA sequence: TGTGCCAGCAGTGAGCCTGGCGGGAGGGGGCCGCACACTGAAGCTTTCTTT. J is TRBJ1-1 and V is TRBV6-1; 7 bases map to TRBD1. There are 17 residues in the CDR3. CDR1 is MNHNS, CDR2 SASEGT, per germline. V lost 3 bases and J lost 3; bases outside the gene matches: 13.

This chain joins TRBV11-3 and TRBJ1-6, with TRBD1 matching 8 bases. CDR1 and CDR2 (germline): SGHNT, YENEEA. After removal of 5 bases from V and 10 bases from J, the junction contained 7 bases not matched to a gene. This CDR3 region has 14 residues. The DNA of the CDR3 is TGTGCCAGCAGCCGTACAGGGGGGCAATCACCCCTCCACTTT. Its translation is CASSRTGGQSPLHF.